One and the same sample provided the 6 T cell receptor beta chains below, sequenced in a study of shared clonotypes between healthy human individuals. Profiled with immunoSEQ multiplex PCR; TCRdb holds only in-frame clones, not every one. The table lists approximately 2.4 million clones, about 94% of them singletons. Sequencing was carried out using naive CD4+ T cells sorted from blood. Subset of the sample: CD45RA+ positively selected. Source of these receptors: a man aged 18 to 29 in good health.

The chain carries TRBV6-1 and TRBJ1-5; D is ambiguous. Per the germline V gene, CDR1 is MNHNS and CDR2 is SASEGT. V was pared by 6 bases and J by 5 bases, with 5 bases between. The CDR3 extends over 11 amino acids. The CDR3 reads CASSQYQPQHF. The CDR3 nucleotides are TGTGCCAGCAGCCAGTATCAGCCCCAGCATTTT.

The chain combines TRBV10-3 with TRBJ2-2; 8 bases line up with TRBD1. With 7 bases clipped from V and 6 bases from J, the junction kept 7 bases outside the gene matches. This CDR3 region has 14 residues. Per the germline V gene, CDR1 is ENHRY and CDR2 is SYGVKD. The DNA for the CDR3 is TGTGCCATCAATCAGGACAGGGCGCCCGGGGAGCTGTTTTTT. As protein: CAINQDRAPGELFF.

This chain uses TRBV21-1 with TRBJ1-2; the table's D call, TRBD1, has no DNA check behind it. TRBV21-1 is assigned pseudogene status. CDR3 length: 16 residues. The CDR3 nucleotides read TGTGCCAGCAGCAATTATCGACAGGGGGTTAACTATGGCTACACCTTC. Its protein product is CASSNYRQGVNYGYTF.

The V call is TRBV30, the J call TRBJ1-5, with 8 bases aligning to TRBD1. This CDR3 comprises 15 residues. CDR1 is GTSNPN, CDR2 SVGIG, per germline (reference sequence). Losses at the gene ends were 6 bases for V and 8 bases for J; bases not matched to a gene: 15. DNA of the CDR3: TGTGCCTGCCAAGTGACAGGGGTATTAGCGGAGCCCCAGCATTTT. Its translation: CACQVTGVLAEPQHF.

The rearrangement joins TRBV2 to TRBJ2-5; TRBD2 matches 7 bases. Germline-derived CDR1 and CDR2 are SNHLY and FYNNEI. The junction had 7 bases not matched to a gene; V was cut back by 7 bases and J by 2 bases. This CDR3 contains 14 residues. DNA for the CDR3: TGTGCCAGCATTTCATTCGGGGGGCAAGAGACCCAGTACTTC. Encoded protein: CASISFGGQETQYF.

As concerns this clone: Other DNA variants within this sample encode the same CDR3. This chain links TRBV2 with TRBJ1-6, with D uncertain. The V and J ends lost 3 bases and 7 bases respectively, with 7 bases between them. The CDR3 is 13 residues long. Per germline, CDR1 SNHLY and CDR2 FYNNEI. The CDR3 sequence: CASSDEGNSPLHF. The DNA of the CDR3 is TGTGCCAGCAGTGATGAGGGAAATTCACCCCTCCACTTT.